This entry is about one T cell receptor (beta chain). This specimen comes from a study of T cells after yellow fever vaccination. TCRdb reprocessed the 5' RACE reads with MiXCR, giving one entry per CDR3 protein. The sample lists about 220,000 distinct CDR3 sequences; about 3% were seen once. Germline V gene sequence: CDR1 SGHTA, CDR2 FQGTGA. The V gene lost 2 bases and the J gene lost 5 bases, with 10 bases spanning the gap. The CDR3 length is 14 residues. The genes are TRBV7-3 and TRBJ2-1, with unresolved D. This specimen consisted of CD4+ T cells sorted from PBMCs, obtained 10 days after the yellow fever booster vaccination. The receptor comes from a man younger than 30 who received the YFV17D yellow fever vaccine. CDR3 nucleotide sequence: TGTGCCAGCAGCTTATCGCGGAGCCACAATGAGCAGTTCTTC. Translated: CASSLSRSHNEQFF. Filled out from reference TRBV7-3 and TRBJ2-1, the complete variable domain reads GAGVSQTPSNKVTEKGKYVELRCDPISGHTALYWYRQSLGQGPEFLIYFQGTGAADDSGLPNDRFFAVRPEGSVSTLKIQRTERGDSAVYLCASSLSRSHNEQFFGPGTRLTVL.